What follows are 19 T cell receptor beta chains derived from one specimen sequenced in a study of cytomegalovirus exposure and HLA in healthy donors. The PCR employed 60 Vbeta primers together with 13 Jbeta primers. Produced via immunoSEQ multiplex PCR; TCRdb's table is partial and in-frame only. The repertoire holds approximately 97,000 clones, with more than 70% as singletons. Sequencing input: PBMCs. The receptors were gathered from a male donor in good health and CMV-seropositive.

J is TRBJ2-1 and V is TRBV7-9, with D perhaps TRBD1 (5 bases). V dropped 2 bases and J dropped 6 bases, with 20 bases sitting between them. The germline CDR1 and CDR2 sequences are SEHNR and FQNEAQ (reference sequence). CDR3 length: 17 amino acids. The CDR3 DNA reads as TGTGCCAGCAGCTTAAGGGGCCGACTTTCCGAAAGCAATGAGCAGTTCTTC. Residues: CASSLRGRLSESNEQFF.

The rearrangement links TRBV19 to TRBJ1-2, with a weak D call TRBD1 (5 bases). Trimming took 5 bases from V and 2 from J, leaving 15 bases between them. Per the germline V gene, CDR1 is LNHDA and CDR2 is SQIVND (reference sequence). This CDR3 is built from 15 residues. CDR3 nucleotides: TGTGCCAGTAGTTACCTCGGGGGGACGAACTATGGCTACACCTTC. Translation: CASSYLGGTNYGYTF.

This clone was found a few times. The V and J genes are TRBV4-1 and TRBJ2-7, with 8 bases aligning to TRBD2. The V gene's germline CDR1 is MGHRA and CDR2 YSYEKL. Trimming removed 2 bases from V and 6 bases from J; junction bases left unmatched: 9. This CDR3 comprises 15 residues. CDR3 amino acids: CASSQPGAGVGEQYF. The CDR3 bases are TGCGCCAGCAGCCAACCTGGAGCGGGAGTTGGCGAGCAGTACTTC.

The chain carries TRBV10-3 and TRBJ2-1; 8 bases are shared with TRBD2. This CDR3 spans 15 amino acids. Germline lookup yields CDR1 ENHRY and CDR2 SYGVKD. V was pared by 2 bases and J by 7 bases, with 7 bases of the junction left unmatched. CDR3 in DNA: TGTGCCATCAGTGAGCCGGGGACTAGGGGGAATGAGCAGTTCTTC. Translating it yields CAISEPGTRGNEQFF.

The chain is built from TRBV6-5 and TRBJ2-5; TRBD2 aligns across 8 bases. Unmatched junction bases numbered 9, after V lost 0 bases and J lost 9 bases. CDR3 length: 15 residues. Germline CDR1 and CDR2: MNHEY and SVGAGI. The CDR3: CASSYSIYGRAPQYF. CDR3 coding DNA: TGTGCCAGCAGTTACTCGATATACGGGAGGGCGCCCCAGTACTTC.

The gene calls are TRBV11-3 and TRBJ2-2, with 9 bases that match TRBD1. Germline V gives CDR1 SGHNT, CDR2 YENEEA. The V gene end was trimmed by 5 bases and the J gene end by 6 bases; junction bases not matched to a gene: 7. The CDR3 is made up of 15 amino acids. CDR3: CASSPRTGESGELFF. CDR3 DNA sequence: TGTGCCAGCAGCCCTCGGACAGGGGAATCCGGGGAGCTGTTTTTT.

The chain is built from TRBV6-1 and TRBJ2-3, with 7 positions matching TRBD2. There are 13 residues in the CDR3. The V segment lost 6 bases and the J segment 5 bases; nucleotides outside the gene matches: 5. The germline V gene encodes CDR1 MNHNS and CDR2 SASEGT. The chain's CDR3 is CASRWASGDTQYF. CDR3 sequence (DNA): TGTGCCAGCAGATGGGCTAGCGGAGATACGCAGTATTTT.

The DNA of the CDR3 is TGTGCCAGCAGCCCCCGGGACAGTGGGATCAACATTCAGTACTTC. Amino acids: CASSPRDSGINIQYF. V usage is TRBV9 and J usage is TRBJ2-4; 7 bases match TRBD1. The CDR3 consists of 15 residues. Germline loops: CDR1 SGDLS, CDR2 YYNGEE. J gave up 7 bases and V 4 bases, and 11 bases lay outside the gene matches.

This clone appeared a few times. The rearrangement links TRBV2 to TRBJ1-2; perhaps TRBD1 as D (6 bases). The CDR3 is 14 amino acids. Trimming shortened V by 4 bases and J by 4 bases, and 13 bases separated the two germline ends. The germline V gene encodes CDR1 SNHLY and CDR2 FYNNEI. The chain's CDR3 is CASSGLDRSYGYTF. In DNA, the CDR3 is TGTGCCAGCAGTGGACTCGACAGGAGCTATGGCTACACCTTC. The full variable domain, its missing parts supplied by reference TRBV2 and TRBJ1-2, is EPEVTQTPSHQVTQMGQEVILRCVPISNHLYFYWYRQILGQKVEFLVSFYNNEISEKSEIFDDQFSVERPDGSNFTLKIRSTKLEDSAMYFCASSGLDRSYGYTFGSGTRLTVV.

This clone was observed a single time. The gene calls are TRBV19 and TRBJ2-7; TRBD2 matches 10 bases. This CDR3 region has 15 residues. Germline trimming cut 7 bases from V and 2 bases from J; bases unmatched to any gene: 8. Germline values: CDR1 LNHDA, CDR2 SQIVND (reference sequence). CDR3 amino acids: CASTPGLATTYEQYF. CDR3 bases: TGTGCCAGTACCCCGGGACTAGCGACGACCTACGAGCAGTACTTC.

The chain couples TRBV28 to TRBJ2-1, with D possibly matching TRBD2 (6 bases). Per the germline V gene, CDR1 is MDHEN and CDR2 is SYDVKM. CDR3 length: 14 residues. The ends were cut back, 4 bases at V and 0 bases at J, with 7 bases in the middle. The DNA of the CDR3 is TGTGCCAGCAGTTACGGGAGCTCCTACAATGAGCAGTTCTTC. Translating it yields CASSYGSSYNEQFF.

This clone was seen a single time. The V gene is TRBV27, the J gene TRBJ2-3, with 9 bases aligning to TRBD2. The length of the CDR3 is 16 residues. Germline CDR1 MNHEY, CDR2 SMNVEV (reference sequence). The ends lost 9 bases at V and 2 bases at J; junction bases unmatched: 12. The CDR3: CASGGTGTSFTDTQYF. Written as DNA, the CDR3 is TGTGCCAGTGGGGGAACCGGGACTAGCTTCACAGATACGCAGTATTTT.

The V call is TRBV5-6, the J call TRBJ2-3; 7 nucleotides line up with TRBD2. In germline, CDR1 is SGHDT, CDR2 YYEEEE. J gave up 2 bases and V 4 bases, and 1 base lay outside the gene matches. The CDR3 totals 13 residues. The CDR3 spells CASSLAVTDTQYF. Written as DNA, the CDR3 is TGTGCCAGCAGCCTAGCGGTCACAGATACGCAGTATTTT.

The chain recombines TRBV7-9 with TRBJ2-1; D gene uncertain. CDR3 length equals 16 residues. The ends were cut back, 0 bases at V and 6 bases at J, with 15 bases in the middle. Germline V gene lookup returns CDR1 SEHNR and CDR2 FQNEAQ (reference sequence). The CDR3 region has the DNA TGTGCCAGCAGCTTAGCCAGTGCAGTATTATTCAATGAGCAGTTCTTC. Encoded protein: CASSLASAVLFNEQFF.

This chain links TRBV4-1 with TRBJ2-2; no definite D call. Germline V gene sequence: CDR1 MGHRA, CDR2 YSYEKL. CDR3 length: 14 amino acids. V shed 0 bases and J shed 5 bases, with 7 bases lying between them. CDR3 sequence: CASSQDQVTGELFF. The CDR3 region has the DNA TGCGCCAGCAGCCAAGATCAGGTTACCGGGGAGCTGTTTTTT.

CDR3 protein: CASSQVGRGRYEQYF. Here the CDR3 DNA reads TGTGCCAGCAGCCAAGTTGGCAGGGGGCGGTACGAGCAGTACTTC. The chain joins TRBV4-2 to TRBJ2-7; 8 bases are a match to TRBD1. Germline values: CDR1 LGHNA, CDR2 YNFKEQ. V was pared by 1 base and J by 4 bases, with 6 bases of the junction left unmatched. The CDR3 is 15 residues long.

The chain carries TRBV2 and TRBJ2-7, with 12 bases fitting TRBD2. The V gene's germline CDR1 is SNHLY and CDR2 FYNNEI. The CDR3 sequence is 14 residues long. V dropped 7 bases and J dropped 9; count of bases not matched to a gene: 10. CDR3 amino acids: CASNRLAGAPRQYF. DNA for the CDR3: TGTGCCAGCAATCGACTAGCGGGAGCCCCCCGGCAGTACTTC.

This chain uses TRBV7-3 with TRBJ2-3; 8 positions match TRBD2. From germline, CDR1 is SGHTA and CDR2 FQGTGA. V was clipped by 5 bases and J by 6 bases; unmatched bases: 7. This CDR3 spans 14 amino acids. CDR3 protein: CASSQGLARDTQYF. The CDR3 DNA reads as TGTGCCAGCAGCCAAGGACTAGCTAGGGATACGCAGTATTTT.

The CDR3, as DNA: TGTGCCAGCAGTAGGACAGGGTCTTTTGACGAGCAGTACTTC. It codes for CASSRTGSFDEQYF. This chain joins TRBV6-1 and TRBJ2-7, with 8 bases identical to TRBD1. Per germline, CDR1 MNHNS and CDR2 SASEGT. J lost 5 bases, V lost 5 bases, and 8 bases had no gene match. The CDR3 is made up of 14 amino acids.